The text below deals with one T cell receptor beta chain. As yet, its antigen is unknown. Trimming removed 6 bases from V and 0 bases from J, with 10 bases in between. In germline, CDR1 is MNHNS, CDR2 SASEGT. This CDR3 contains 14 residues. TCRdb ran MiXCR on the 5' RACE reads and lists one entry per CDR3 protein. The sample lists hundreds of thousands of distinct CDR3 sequences, around 8.3% seen once, with 0.98% in the top ten. The data belong to a study of identical twins. Regarding the study as a whole: Conclusions rested on cross-sectional statistics rather than following the same donors.

The same data also contributed to another study, on yellow fever vaccine responses in identical twins. That report adds: Reports say the vaccine T cell response in twins looked partly convergent and partly personalized.

This chain links TRBV6-1 with TRBJ2-3, with D perhaps assigned TRBD1 or TRBD2 (5 bases each). The clonotype was recovered from a woman aged 18-29 years in good health. Sequenced: PBMCs. The CDR3 bases are TGTGCCAGCAGACTGGGGGAGAGCACAGATACGCAGTATTTT. Translating it yields CASRLGESTDTQYF.